This paragraph covers one TCR beta chain sequence. Authors' analysis steps: Reference gene primers were amplified, and this amplification served to estimate nucleated cell counts. Assay used: immunoSEQ multiplex PCR; TCRdb lists only in-frame clones, some missing. The V and J calls and clone size were taken over from that table, and D and trimming were inferred from the DNA. The repertoire holds over 400,000 clones, with 75% to 90% as singletons. CDR1 is MNHEY and CDR2 is SVGAGI in the germline V gene. CDR3 size: 13 residues. V lost 5 bases to trimming and J lost 3 bases, with 8 bases between them. This record belongs to a study of blood T cell repertoires in COVID-19. Looking at the study overall: PBMCs, B-cell-depleted T cells, or T cells provided the cDNA or gDNA that made up the material.

This sequence was found in a woman between 55 and 75 years old who had recovered from COVID-19. The chain carries TRBV6-5 and TRBJ2-1, with a weak D call TRBD1 (6 bases). The material sequenced was PBMCs or T cells enriched from blood (not recorded which). CDR3 nucleotides: TGTGCCAGCAGTAAGGACAGCTACAATGAGCAGTTCTTC. Amino acids: CASSKDSYNEQFF.